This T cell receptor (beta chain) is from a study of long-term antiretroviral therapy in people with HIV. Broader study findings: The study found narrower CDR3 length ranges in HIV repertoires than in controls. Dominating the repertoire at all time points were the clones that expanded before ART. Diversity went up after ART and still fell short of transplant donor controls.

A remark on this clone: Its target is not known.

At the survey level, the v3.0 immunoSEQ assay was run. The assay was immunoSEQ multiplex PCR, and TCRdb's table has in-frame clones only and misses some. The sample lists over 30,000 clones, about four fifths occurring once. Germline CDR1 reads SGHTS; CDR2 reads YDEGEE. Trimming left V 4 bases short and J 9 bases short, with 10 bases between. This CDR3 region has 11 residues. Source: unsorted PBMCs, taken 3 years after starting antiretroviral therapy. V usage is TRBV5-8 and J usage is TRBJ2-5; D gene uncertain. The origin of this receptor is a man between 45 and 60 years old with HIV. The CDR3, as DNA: TGTGCCAGCAGCGCGCTGAAGGCCCAGTACTTC. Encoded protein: CASSALKAQYF.